This T cell receptor (beta chain) was documented in a study of T cell repertoires in cytomegalovirus infection (dated by TCRdb to about 2019). Regarding the research as a whole: Recently identified HLA-C-restricted CMV epitopes, whose presentation resists viral immunomodulation, were targeted by peptide stimulations together with well-studied HLA-B-restricted epitopes. Donor HLA type was relevant to the analysis, as public TCR beta signatures indicated carriage of CMV infection together with the matching HLA type. Results and caveats for the whole study, not just this receptor: In the ex vivo response, HLA-C-restricted CMV-specific TCR beta clonotypes were dominant, and in two of eight donors the single most frequent clonotype came from this HLA-C-restricted group. Carriers of CMV infection plus the relevant HLA type were discriminated by the cumulative frequency of public TCR beta family members in the study cohort and in an independent 352-donor cohort.

Sample treatment or condition, as interpreted from the label and publication: in vitro stimulation with specific CMV peptide epitopes to enrich CMV-specific T cells. Sequenced on an Illumina HiSeq 1500. The public sequencing data were trimmed at Q25 with fastp and processed into clonotypes with MiXCR by TCRdb, which kept only in-frame beta chains. Each entry is one CDR3 protein sequence, shown with its most common DNA and genes. The table for this sample lists roughly 570,000 distinct CDR3 sequences; over 35% of them were counted only once. About 48% of the sample rests with the top ten. Worth noting for this clonotype: No cognate antigen has been identified for it. It has no much larger one-base neighbor in the sample; base qualities were not kept.

The receptor comes from a human donor in good health (CMV status not recorded). Some clones in this sample may be carry-over from other donors' samples. This sample comprised cultured PBMCs, obtained from culture after CMV antigen stimulation.

The CDR3 has the sequence CASSSRVTSTDTQYF. The sequence in DNA is TGTGCCAGCAGCTCCAGAGTGACTAGCACAGATACGCAGTATTTT. The rearrangement joined TRBV7-6 to TRBJ2-3, with no confident D gene call. CDR1 and CDR2, looked up from the germline V gene, are SGHVS and FNYEAQ. Reading from cysteine to phenylalanine, the CDR3 counts 15 amino acids. Kept here is only the CDR3 DNA, which spans 45 bases and is read in frame from base 1. V loses 4 bases, J loses 0 bases, and the germline ends lie 11 bases apart.